The following is a TCR beta chain sequence with its context. Assay: immunoSEQ multiplex PCR; the TCRdb copy retains only in-frame clones and omits some. The sample includes around 140,000 clones, 65% to 90% of them seen just once. The junction had 8 bases not matched to a gene; V was cut back by 2 bases and J by 11 bases. The germline V gene has CDR1 SGHAT and CDR2 FQNNGV. The CDR3 totals 13 residues. The data belong to a study of blood T cell repertoires in COVID-19. Overall study: Nucleic acid was either cDNA or gDNA, and it came from T cells, B-cell-depleted T cells, or PBMCs.

The sample consisted of peripheral blood. The receptor was isolated from a man aged 55 to 69 with active or convalescent COVID-19. The V call is TRBV11-2, the J call TRBJ1-1, with 7 bases identical to TRBD1. The CDR3 protein is CASSLTPRGVAFF. The CDR3 DNA is TGTGCCAGCAGCTTAACCCCCAGGGGGGTGGCTTTCTTT.